A selection of T cell receptor beta chains follows, all from one sample in a study of tumor and adjacent non-tumor tissue in lung cancer. Each CDR3 protein is one row after TCRdb ran MiXCR on the multiplex PCR reads. The sample holds about 68,000 distinct CDR3 sequences; around 60% are singletons and the top ten take 20% to 25%. Material for sequencing was lung tumor tissue. Receptors were obtained from a man aged 45 to 65 with non-small cell lung cancer. Both conserved end residues are part of each CDR3. The D gene is left open where the match is weak. Rows may omit the clone size; those that give it use once, few, many or a size class.

>many|TRBD2|TRBJ2-5|TRBV6-6
CASSKLAALQETQYF
TGTGCCAGCAGCAAACTAGCGGCACTTCAAGAGACCCAGTACTTC
>medium-sized|NA|TRBJ2-7|TRBV20-1
CSARDQGQLSYEQYF
TGCAGTGCTAGAGATCAGGGGCAACTCTCCTACGAGCAGTACTTC
>NA|NA|TRBJ1-2|TRBV10-3
CAVAGHFNYGYTF
TGTGCAGTCGCCGGACATTTTAACTATGGCTACACCTTC
>many|TRBD1|TRBJ2-3|TRBV4-2
CASSKDRGDGTDTQYF
TGTGCCAGCAGCAAGGACAGGGGAGACGGCACAGATACGCAGTATTTT
>NA|NA|TRBJ1-2|TRBV11-2
CASTLTRQGLYGYTF
TGTGCCAGCACCCTGACCCGGCAGGGGCTCTATGGCTACACGTTC
>NA|NA|TRBJ2-7|TRBV7-8
CANSTYLGVDYEQYF
TGTGCCAACAGCACTTACCTCGGGGTCGACTACGAGCAGTACTTC
>many|TRBD1|TRBJ1-4|TRBV12-3/TRBV12-4
CASSLGQGEEKLFF
TGTGCCAGCAGCCTCGGACAGGGAGAGGAAAAACTGTTTTTT
>NA|NA|TRBJ2-5|TRBV5-1
CASSLGPIETQYF
TGCGCCAGCAGCTTGGGGCCGATCGAGACCCAGTACTTC
>many|TRBD1|TRBJ2-7|TRBV20-1
CSARPWTGYYEQYF
TGCAGTGCTAGACCTTGGACAGGCTACTACGAGCAGTACTTC
>many|TRBD2|TRBJ2-7|TRBV6-1
CASRTSGKEEQYF
TGTGCCAGCAGGACTAGCGGGAAAGAGGAGCAGTACTTC
>many|NA|TRBJ2-3|TRBV6-5
CASAPQPEGRTQYF
TGTGCCAGCGCCCCCCAGCCCGAGGGCCGCACGCAGTATTTT
>many|TRBD2|TRBJ2-2|TRBV6-5
CASSYSNLAGAGELFF
TGTGCCAGCAGTTACTCGAACTTGGCGGGAGCTGGGGAGCTGTTTTTT
>NA|NA|TRBJ2-3|TRBV11-2
CASSQDRGSADTQYF
TGTGCCAGCAGCCAAGATCGCGGATCGGCAGATACGCAGTATTTT
>many|TRBD2|TRBJ2-5|TRBV29-1
CSTRGTSGIQTQYF
TGCAGCACCCGGGGGACTAGCGGGATTCAGACCCAGTACTTC
>NA|TRBD1|TRBJ1-3|TRBV5-1
CASGDSAPGNTIYF
TGCGCCAGCGGGGACAGTGCACCTGGAAACACCATATATTTT
>many|NA|TRBJ2-5|TRBV30
CAWSSETQYF
TGTGCCTGGAGTAGCGAGACCCAGTACTTC
>NA|TRBD2|TRBJ2-1|TRBV6-1
CFSVLSLAGSYNEQFF
TGTTTCAGCGTCTTAAGTCTAGCGGGGTCGTACAATGAGCAGTTCTTC
>many|NA|TRBJ2-7|TRBV6-1
CASPPPETREQYF
TGTGCCAGCCCGCCACCGGAGACAAGGGAGCAGTACTTC
>many|NA|TRBJ1-2|TRBV7-8
CASSLERGGGGYTF
TGTGCCAGCAGCTTAGAGCGGGGAGGCGGTGGCTACACCTTC
>many|NA|TRBJ2-7|TRBV29-1
CSVQDSYEQYF
TGCAGCGTGCAGGACTCCTACGAGCAGTACTTC
>NA|TRBD2|TRBJ2-5|TRBV29-1
CSVTSGGQRETQHF
TGCAGCGTAACTAGCGGGGGCCAGCGGGAGACCCAGCACTTC
>many|TRBD1|TRBJ1-1|TRBV12-3/TRBV12-4
CASSLSTGVNTEAFF
TGTGCCAGCAGTTTATCGACAGGGGTGAACACTGAAGCTTTCTTT
>NA|NA|TRBJ1-6|TRBV6-2/TRBV6-3
CVSREHGFVSPLHF
TGTGTCAGCAGGGAACATGGATTTGTATCACCCCTCCACTTT
>NA|NA|TRBJ2-1|TRBV11-3
CAIRLEGRSRDEQSF
TGTGCCATCAGACTCGAAGGGCGGTCCCGCGATGAGCAGTCCTTC
>NA|TRBD2|TRBJ2-1|TRBV11-2
CASSLGGRDNEQFF
TGTGCCAGCAGCCTGGGCGGGAGGGACAATGAGCAGTTCTTC
>many|NA|TRBJ1-1|TRBV6-1
CASSEGLSTEAFF
TGTGCCAGCAGCGAAGGGTTGAGCACTGAAGCTTTCTTT
>NA|NA|TRBJ2-6|TRBV11-2
CASSSQDEANVLTF
TGTGCCAGCAGCTCGCAGGATGAGGCCAACGTCCTGACTTTC
>NA|NA|TRBJ2-1|TRBV6-1
CASSEHCEQFF
TGTGCCAGTAGCGAGCATTGCGAGCAGTTCTTC
>NA|TRBD1|TRBJ1-1|TRBV6-5
CASSYLGTAYEAFF
TGTGCCAGCAGTTACCTAGGGACAGCCTATGAAGCTTTCTTT
>NA|NA|TRBJ2-7|TRBV7-8
CASSLVQGPFEQYF
TGTGCCAGCAGCTTAGTGCAGGGACCCTTCGAGCAGTACTTC
>many|NA|TRBJ2-3|TRBV28
CASSFSADSHSDTQYF
TGTGCCAGCAGTTTCAGCGCGGACTCCCACTCAGATACGCAGTATTTT
>NA|TRBD2|TRBJ2-5|TRBV5-6
CASSLNRLAGVGGETQYF
TGTGCCAGCAGCCTAAACCGACTAGCGGGGGTTGGTGGAGAGACCCAGTACTTC
>NA|NA|TRBJ1-1|TRBV5-1
CASRPDGNTEAFF
TGCGCAAGCAGACCGGACGGTAACACTGAAGCTTTCTTT
>many|TRBD2|TRBJ2-5|TRBV5-5
CASSPGLVAGHQETQYF
TGTGCCAGCAGCCCTGGATTGGTAGCGGGGCACCAAGAGACCCAGTACTTC
>NA|NA|TRBJ2-1|TRBV4-2
CASSHSSLVGYNEQIF
TGTGCCAGCAGCCATTCTTCACTAGTGGGCTACAATGAGCAGATCTTC
>many|NA|TRBJ1-1|TRBV6-1
CASSKDSYMNTEAFF
TGTGCCAGCAGTAAGGACAGCTACATGAACACTGAAGCTTTCTTT
>NA|NA|TRBJ1-1|TRBV6-1
CASSEAGANTEAFF
TGTGCCAGCAGTGAAGCGGGCGCGAACACTGAAGCTTTCTTT
>NA|TRBD1|TRBJ1-2|TRBV28
CAISPGTGGRYGYTF
TGTGCCATCAGTCCTGGGACAGGGGGCAGATATGGCTACACCTTC
>NA|NA|TRBJ2-7|TRBV20-1
CSVSAPGSYEQYF
TGCAGTGTTTCGGCTCCGGGATCCTACGAGCAGTACTTC
>many|NA|TRBJ1-1|TRBV5-4
CASSLRGGTEAFF
TGTGCCAGCAGCTTGAGAGGAGGCACTGAAGCTTTCTTT
>many|NA|TRBJ2-3|TRBV29-1
CSLTGTGTDTQYF
TGCAGCCTGACCGGGACTGGCACAGATACGCAGTATTTT
>many|NA|TRBJ2-7|TRBV6-1
CASSEEFTSYEQYF
TGTGCCAGCAGTGAAGAATTCACTAGCTACGAGCAGTACTTC